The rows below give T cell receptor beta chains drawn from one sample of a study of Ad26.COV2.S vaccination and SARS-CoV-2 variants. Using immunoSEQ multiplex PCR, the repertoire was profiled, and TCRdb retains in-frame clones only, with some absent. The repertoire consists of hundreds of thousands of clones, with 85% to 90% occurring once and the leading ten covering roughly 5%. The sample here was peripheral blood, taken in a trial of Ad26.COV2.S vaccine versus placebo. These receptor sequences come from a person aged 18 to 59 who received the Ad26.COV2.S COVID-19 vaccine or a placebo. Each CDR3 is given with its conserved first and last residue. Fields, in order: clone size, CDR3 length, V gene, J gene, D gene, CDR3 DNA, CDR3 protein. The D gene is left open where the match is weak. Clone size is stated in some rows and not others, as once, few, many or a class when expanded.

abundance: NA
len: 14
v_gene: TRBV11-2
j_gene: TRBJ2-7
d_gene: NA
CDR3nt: TGTGCCAGCAGCTTAGAAGTAGGTTCCCTCGAGCAGTACTTC
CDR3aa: CASSLEVGSLEQYF

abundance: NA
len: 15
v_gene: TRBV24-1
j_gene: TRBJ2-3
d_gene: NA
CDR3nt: TGTGCCACCGGCGGGGTGCGGGAACGAACAGATACGCAGTATTTT
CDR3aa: CATGGVRERTDTQYF

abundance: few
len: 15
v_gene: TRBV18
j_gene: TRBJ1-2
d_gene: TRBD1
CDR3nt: TGTGCCAGCTCACCCGGGACAGGGGATTACTATGGCTACACCTTC
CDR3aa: CASSPGTGDYYGYTF

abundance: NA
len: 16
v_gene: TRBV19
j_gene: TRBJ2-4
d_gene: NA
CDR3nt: TGTGCCAGTAGTATATTAAGTTCCCTAGCCAAAAACATTCAGTACTTC
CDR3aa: CASSILSSLAKNIQYF

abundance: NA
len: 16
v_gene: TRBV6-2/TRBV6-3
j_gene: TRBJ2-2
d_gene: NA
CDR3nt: TGTGCCAGCAGTTACGGACGGGACACGAACACCGGGGAGCTGTTTTTT
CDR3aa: CASSYGRDTNTGELFF

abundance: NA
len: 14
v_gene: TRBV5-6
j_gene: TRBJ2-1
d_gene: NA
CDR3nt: TGTGCCAGCGGATCAATACTAGGTCCCAATGAGCAGTTCTTC
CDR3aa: CASGSILGPNEQFF

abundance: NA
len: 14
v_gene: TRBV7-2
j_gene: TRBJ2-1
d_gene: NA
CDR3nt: TGTGCCAGCAGCTTACTCGTAAGCGGGAATGAGCAGTTCTTC
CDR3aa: CASSLLVSGNEQFF

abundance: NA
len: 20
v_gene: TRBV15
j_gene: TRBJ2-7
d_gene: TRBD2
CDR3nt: TGTGCCACCAGCAGAGATCCCCGGACTAGCGGGGGGGCACCTTCCTACGAGCAGTACTTC
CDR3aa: CATSRDPRTSGGAPSYEQYF

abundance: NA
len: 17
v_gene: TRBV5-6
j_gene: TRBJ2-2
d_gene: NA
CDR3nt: TGTGCCAGCAGCGCGCTCAGATCCGGGTCGAACACCGGGGAGCTGTTTTTT
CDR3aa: CASSALRSGSNTGELFF

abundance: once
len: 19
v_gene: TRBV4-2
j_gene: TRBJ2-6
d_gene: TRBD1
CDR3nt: TGTGCCAGCAGCCAGGGGGATGGGACAGGGTTTTACGGGGCCAACGTCCTGACTTTC
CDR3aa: CASSQGDGTGFYGANVLTF

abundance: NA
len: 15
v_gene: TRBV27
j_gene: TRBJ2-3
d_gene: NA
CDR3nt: TGTGCCAGCAGCCGTTTGTCAGGGCTTACAGATACGCAGTATTTT
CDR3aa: CASSRLSGLTDTQYF

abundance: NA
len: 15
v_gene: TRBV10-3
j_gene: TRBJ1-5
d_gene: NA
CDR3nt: TGTGCCATCAGTGAGTTTCAGGGTAGCAATCAGCCCCAGCATTTT
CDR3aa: CAISEFQGSNQPQHF

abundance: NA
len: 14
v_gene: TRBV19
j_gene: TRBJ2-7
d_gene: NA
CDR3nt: TGTGCCAGTAGTAGGTTTGCTAGCTCCTACGAGCAGTACTTC
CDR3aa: CASSRFASSYEQYF

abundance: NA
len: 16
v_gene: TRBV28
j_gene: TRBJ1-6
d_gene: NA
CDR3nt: TGTGCCAGCAGTTACAGGGAGAGCTCCTATAATTCACCCCTCCACTTT
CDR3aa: CASSYRESSYNSPLHF

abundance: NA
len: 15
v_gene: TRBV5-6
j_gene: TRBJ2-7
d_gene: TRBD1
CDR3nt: TGTGCCAGCAGCCCAGAACAGGGGGCCGCCTCGGAGCAGTACTTC
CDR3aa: CASSPEQGAASEQYF

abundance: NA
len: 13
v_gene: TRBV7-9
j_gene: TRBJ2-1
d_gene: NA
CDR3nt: TGTGCCAGCAGCACATGGGGGCACAATGAGCAGTTCTTC
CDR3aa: CASSTWGHNEQFF

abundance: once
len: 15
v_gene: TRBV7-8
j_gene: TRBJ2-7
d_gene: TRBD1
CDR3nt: TGTGCCAGCAGCCCCCGCCAGGGACAGGGAGACGAGCAGTACTTC
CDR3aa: CASSPRQGQGDEQYF

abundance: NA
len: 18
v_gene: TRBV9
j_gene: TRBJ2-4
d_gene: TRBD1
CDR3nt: TGTGCCAGCAGCCCAACCGGTTACAGGGGGCTGGCCAAAAACATTCAGTACTTC
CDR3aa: CASSPTGYRGLAKNIQYF

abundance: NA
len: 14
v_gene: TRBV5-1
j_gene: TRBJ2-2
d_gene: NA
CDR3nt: TGCGCCAGCAGCTTGGTTTTAAGCACCGGGGAGCTGTTTTTT
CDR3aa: CASSLVLSTGELFF

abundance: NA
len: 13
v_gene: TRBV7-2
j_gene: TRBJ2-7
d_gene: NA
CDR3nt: TGTGCCAGCAGCTTAAGGTTTTGGGACGAGCAGTACTTC
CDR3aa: CASSLRFWDEQYF

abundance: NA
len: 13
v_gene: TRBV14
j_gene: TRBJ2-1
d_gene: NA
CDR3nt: TGTGCCAGCAGCCAACAGGGCGGAGGTGAGCAGTTCTTC
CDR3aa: CASSQQGGGEQFF

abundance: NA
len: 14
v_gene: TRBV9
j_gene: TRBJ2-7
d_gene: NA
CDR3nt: TGTGCCAGCAGCGCCGGGGACGGGCCCTACGAGCAGTACTTC
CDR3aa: CASSAGDGPYEQYF

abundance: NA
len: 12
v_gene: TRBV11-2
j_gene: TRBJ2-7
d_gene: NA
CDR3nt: TGTGCCAGCAGCGACAGTTCCTACGAGCAGTACTTC
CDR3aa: CASSDSSYEQYF

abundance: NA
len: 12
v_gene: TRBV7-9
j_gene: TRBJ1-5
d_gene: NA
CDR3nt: TGTGCCAGCGAGGAGGTCAATCAGCCCCAGCATTTT
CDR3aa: CASEEVNQPQHF

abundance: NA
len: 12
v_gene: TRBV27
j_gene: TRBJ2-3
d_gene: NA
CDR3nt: TGTGCCGCGGGACACCCCACAGATACGCAGTATTTT
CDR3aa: CAAGHPTDTQYF

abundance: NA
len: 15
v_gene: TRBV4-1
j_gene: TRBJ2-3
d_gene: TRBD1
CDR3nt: TGCGCCAGCAGCCTCGACAGGGTGTCTGGAGATACGCAGTATTTT
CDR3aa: CASSLDRVSGDTQYF

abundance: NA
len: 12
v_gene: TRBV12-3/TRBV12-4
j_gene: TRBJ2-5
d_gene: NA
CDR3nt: TGTGCCAGCACCTTAGGGGAAGAGACCCAGTACTTC
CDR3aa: CASTLGEETQYF

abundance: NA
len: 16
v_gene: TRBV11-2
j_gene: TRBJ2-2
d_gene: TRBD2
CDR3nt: TGTGCCAGCAGCTTAGAAGCGGGAGCCGACACCGGGGAGCTGTTTTTT
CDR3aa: CASSLEAGADTGELFF

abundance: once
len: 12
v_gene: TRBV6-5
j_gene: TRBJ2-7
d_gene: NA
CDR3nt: TGTGCCAGCAGGCGGGACAACTACGAGCAGTACTTC
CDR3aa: CASRRDNYEQYF

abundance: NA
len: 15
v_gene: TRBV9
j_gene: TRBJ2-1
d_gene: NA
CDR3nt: TGTGCCAGCAGCAACGACGGAATCTCCTACAATGAGCAGTTCTTC
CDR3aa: CASSNDGISYNEQFF

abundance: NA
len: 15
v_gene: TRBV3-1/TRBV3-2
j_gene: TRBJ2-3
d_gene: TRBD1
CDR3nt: TGTGCCAGCAGTCCCCTGGGACAGAGCACAGATACGCAGTATTTT
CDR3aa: CASSPLGQSTDTQYF

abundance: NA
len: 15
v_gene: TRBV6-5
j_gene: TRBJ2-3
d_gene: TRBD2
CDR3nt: TGTGCCAGCAGAGCCCAGCGGGGACGCACAGATACGCAGTATTTT
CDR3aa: CASRAQRGRTDTQYF

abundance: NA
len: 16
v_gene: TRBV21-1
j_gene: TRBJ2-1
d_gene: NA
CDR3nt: TGTGCCAGCAGCAAAGAACCAGACCCCTCCTACAATGAGCAGTTCTTC
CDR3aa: CASSKEPDPSYNEQFF

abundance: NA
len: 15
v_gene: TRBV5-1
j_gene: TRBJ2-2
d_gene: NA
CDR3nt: TGCGCCAGCAGCACGGGGGACAGCGGCACCGGGGAGCTGTTTTTT
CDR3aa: CASSTGDSGTGELFF

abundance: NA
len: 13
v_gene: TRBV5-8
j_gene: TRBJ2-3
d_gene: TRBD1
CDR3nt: TGTGCCAGCAGCTGGGACAGGGAAGATACGCAGTATTTT
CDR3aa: CASSWDREDTQYF

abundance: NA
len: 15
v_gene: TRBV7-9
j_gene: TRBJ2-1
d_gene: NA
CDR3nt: TGTGCCAGCAGCTTAGTTTGGGGGGACTCCAATGAGCAGTTCTTC
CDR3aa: CASSLVWGDSNEQFF

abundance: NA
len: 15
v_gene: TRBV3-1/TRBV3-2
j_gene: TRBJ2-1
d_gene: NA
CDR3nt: TGTGCCAGCAGCCCGGACGTTAGCTCCTACAATGAGCAGTTCTTC
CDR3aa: CASSPDVSSYNEQFF

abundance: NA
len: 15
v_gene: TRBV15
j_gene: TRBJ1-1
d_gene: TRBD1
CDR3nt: TGTGCCACCAGCAGAGAGGGACAGGGTTTGACTGAAGCTTTCTTT
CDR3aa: CATSREGQGLTEAFF

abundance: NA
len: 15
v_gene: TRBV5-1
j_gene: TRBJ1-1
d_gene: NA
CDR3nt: TGCGCCAGCAGCTGGGGATGGGCAGAGCCCACTGAAGCTTTCTTT
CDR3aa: CASSWGWAEPTEAFF

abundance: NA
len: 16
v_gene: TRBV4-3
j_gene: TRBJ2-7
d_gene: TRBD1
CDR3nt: TGCGCCAGCAGCCAGGGACAGGGGGCGAACTCCTACGAGCAGTACTTC
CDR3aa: CASSQGQGANSYEQYF

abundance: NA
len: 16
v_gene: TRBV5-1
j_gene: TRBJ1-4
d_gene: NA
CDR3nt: TGCGCCAGCAGCTCTGAGCGGGGGCAGATTAATGAAAAACTGTTTTTT
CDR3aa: CASSSERGQINEKLFF

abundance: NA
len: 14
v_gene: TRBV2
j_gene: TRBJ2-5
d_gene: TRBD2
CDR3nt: TGTGCCAGCACCCTTAACGGGGGGAGGGAGACCCAGTACTTC
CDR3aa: CASTLNGGRETQYF

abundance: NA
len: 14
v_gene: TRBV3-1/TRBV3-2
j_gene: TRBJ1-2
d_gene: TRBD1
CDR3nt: TGTGCCAGCAGCCGCACGGACAGGGGAAATGGCTACACCTTC
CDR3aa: CASSRTDRGNGYTF

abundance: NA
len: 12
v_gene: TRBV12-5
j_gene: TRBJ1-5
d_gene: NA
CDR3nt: TGTGCTAGTGGTCACCCACCCGGGCCCCAGCATTTT
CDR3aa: CASGHPPGPQHF

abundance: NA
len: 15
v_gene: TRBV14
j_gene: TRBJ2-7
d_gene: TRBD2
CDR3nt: TGTGCCAGCAGGCAAGCGGGAGGGCCTCAGTACGAGCAGTACTTC
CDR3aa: CASRQAGGPQYEQYF

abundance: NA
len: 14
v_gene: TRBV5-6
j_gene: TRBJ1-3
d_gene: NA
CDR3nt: TGTGCCAGCAGCCAGCCGCGATTTGGAAACACCATATATTTT
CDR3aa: CASSQPRFGNTIYF

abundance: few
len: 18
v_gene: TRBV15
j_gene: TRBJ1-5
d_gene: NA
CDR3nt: TGTGCCACCAGCAGAGATAATCGAAGGGCGGGGTCGCAACAGCCCCAGCATTTT
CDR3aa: CATSRDNRRAGSQQPQHF

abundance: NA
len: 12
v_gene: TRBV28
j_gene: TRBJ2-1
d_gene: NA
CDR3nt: TGTGCCAGCAGTTTACAGCGTAATGAGCAGTTCTTC
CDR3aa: CASSLQRNEQFF

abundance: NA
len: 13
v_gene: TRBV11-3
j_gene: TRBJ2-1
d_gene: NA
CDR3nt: TGTGCCAGCAGCATCGGGATATACAATGAGCAGTTCTTC
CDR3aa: CASSIGIYNEQFF

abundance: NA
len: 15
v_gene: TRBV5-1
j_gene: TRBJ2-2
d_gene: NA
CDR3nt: TGCGCCAGCAGTTACTTACAGCCAGCCGCCGGGGAGCTGTTTTTT
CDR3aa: CASSYLQPAAGELFF

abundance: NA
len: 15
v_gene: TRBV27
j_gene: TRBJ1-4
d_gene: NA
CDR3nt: TGTGCCAGCAGTTTATCTCCGGCAACTAATGAAAAACTGTTTTTT
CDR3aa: CASSLSPATNEKLFF

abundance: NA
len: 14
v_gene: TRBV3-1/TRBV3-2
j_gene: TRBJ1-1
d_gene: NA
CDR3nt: TGTGCCAGCAGCCGCGGCGGGACAAACACTGAAGCTTTCTTT
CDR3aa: CASSRGGTNTEAFF

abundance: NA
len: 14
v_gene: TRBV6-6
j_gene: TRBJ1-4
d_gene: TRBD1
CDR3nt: TGTGCCAGCAGTTCAGACAGGGGGAATGAAAAACTGTTTTTT
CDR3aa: CASSSDRGNEKLFF

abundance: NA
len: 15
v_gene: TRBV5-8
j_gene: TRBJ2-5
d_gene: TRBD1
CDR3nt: TGTGCCAGCAGCTTGGGGGACAGGGGAGTGGAGACCCAGTACTTC
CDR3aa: CASSLGDRGVETQYF